This record concerns one TCR beta chain sequence. No antigen is known for it. Germline and junction disagree at one end, which may indicate a read error. This sample's RNA came from whole unsorted tissue. This non-tumor lung sample came from over 3 cm beyond the tumor edge. Germline CDR1 and CDR2: MNHNS and SASEGT. The CDR3 extends over 16 amino acids. A modified ARM-PCR protocol with three rounds of nested PCR amplified TCRbeta. TCRdb itself ran the multiplex PCR reads through MiXCR, one entry per CDR3 protein. This sample yields 100,000 or so distinct CDR3 sequences, of which 65% are seen a single time; less than 20% belongs to the top ten. These data originate in a study of tumor and adjacent non-tumor tissue in lung cancer. Findings of the study overall: Tumor tissue had significantly higher TCR diversity than normal lung.

The source material was distant non-tumor lung tissue. This chain links TRBV6-1 with TRBJ1-6; D perhaps matches TRBD1 (5 bases). The TCR comes from a man aged 30-40 years with non-small cell lung cancer. DNA of the CDR3: TGTGCCAGCGGTGAGGGGCCACCAGGGAGGAGTTCACCCCTCCACTTT. Translating gives CASGEGPPGRSSPLHF.